This is a list of T cell receptor beta chains from one sample in a study of cytomegalovirus exposure and HLA in healthy donors. Produced via immunoSEQ multiplex PCR; TCRdb's table is partial and in-frame only. This sample has about 120,000 clones, with 9% to 10% found just once. The sample comprised PBMCs. The receptors were gathered from a man aged 25-45 years in good health and CMV-seronegative. Both conserved end residues are part of each CDR3. The D gene is left open where the match is weak. Clone size is stated in some rows and not others, as once, few, many or a class when expanded.

clone_size | j_call | d_call | v_call | cdr3_aa | cdr3_nt
NA | TRBJ2-7 | NA | TRBV5-1 | CASSQSTDSVGQYF | TGCGCCAGCAGCCAAAGTACGGACAGCGTGGGGCAGTACTTC
few | TRBJ2-5 | TRBD1 | TRBV2 | CASSLDRGRFETQYF | TGTGCCAGCAGTTTGGACAGGGGCCGCTTTGAGACCCAGTACTTC
few | TRBJ2-3 | TRBD2 | TRBV28 | CASKLAGSDTQYF | TGTGCCAGCAAACTAGCGGGATCAGATACGCAGTATTTT
NA | TRBJ2-5 | NA | TRBV20-1 | CSATQETQYF | TGCAGTGCTACGCAAGAGACCCAGTACTTC
few | TRBJ1-2 | TRBD1 | TRBV7-3 | CASSKGTVYGYTF | TGTGCCAGCAGCAAAGGGACAGTCTATGGCTACACCTTC
NA | TRBJ2-7 | NA | TRBV2 | CASSEARVGQLSYEQYF | TGTGCCAGCAGTGAAGCGCGGGTCGGGCAGTTATCCTACGAGCAGTACTTC
NA | TRBJ1-4 | NA | TRBV30 | CAWSVQGVEKLFF | TGTGCCTGGAGTGTACAAGGGGTAGAAAAACTGTTTTTT
few | TRBJ2-7 | TRBD2 | TRBV30 | CAWASWREGQYEQYF | TGTGCCTGGGCTTCATGGCGGGAGGGCCAGTACGAGCAGTACTTC
few | TRBJ2-7 | TRBD1 | TRBV15 | CATSGSGTATYEQYF | TGTGCCACCAGCGGATCCGGGACAGCTACCTACGAGCAGTACTTC
few | TRBJ2-2 | NA | TRBV6-4 | CASSDSSREDTGELFF | TGTGCCAGCAGTGACTCGAGTAGGGAGGACACCGGGGAGCTGTTTTTT
few | TRBJ1-1 | TRBD1 | TRBV18 | CASSLGQGGNTEAFF | TGTGCCAGCTCACTGGGACAGGGCGGGAACACTGAAGCTTTCTTT
few | TRBJ1-2 | TRBD1 | TRBV6-5 | CASSYSGTGNYGYTF | TGTGCCAGCAGTTACTCGGGGACAGGGAACTATGGCTACACCTTC
few | TRBJ2-5 | TRBD2 | TRBV30 | CAWTFPGGARYF | TGTGCCTGGACCTTCCCCGGGGGGGCACGGTACTTC
few | TRBJ2-2 | TRBD2 | TRBV5-4 | CASSVGGFGTGELFF | TGTGCCAGCAGCGTCGGGGGGTTTGGCACCGGGGAGCTGTTTTTT
few | TRBJ2-1 | NA | TRBV4-1 | CASSQDENEQFF | TGCGCCAGCAGCCAAGATGAGAATGAGCAGTTCTTC
few | TRBJ2-1 | TRBD1 | TRBV5-6 | CASSLYRGQNEQFF | TGTGCCAGCAGCTTGTACAGGGGGCAGAATGAGCAGTTCTTC
NA | TRBJ2-7 | NA | TRBV19 | CASSLRWGEGVDEQYF | TGTGCCAGTAGTCTACGATGGGGGGAAGGGGTGGACGAGCAGTACTTC
NA | TRBJ1-2 | NA | TRBV10-3 | CAISDVGGNYGYTF | TGTGCCATCAGTGACGTAGGAGGAAACTATGGCTACACCTTC
many | TRBJ2-7 | TRBD1 | TRBV30 | CAWSRGQIPYEQYF | TGTGCCTGGAGCCGGGGACAGATTCCCTACGAGCAGTACTTC
NA | TRBJ2-5 | NA | TRBV29-1 | CSAPGVGETQYF | TGCAGCGCTCCAGGGGTGGGGGAGACCCAGTACTTC
few | TRBJ2-7 | TRBD1 | TRBV6-5 | CASSYWGQGYEQYF | TGTGCCAGCAGTTACTGGGGACAGGGTTACGAGCAGTACTTC
NA | TRBJ2-2 | NA | TRBV19 | CASRSIGVAGELFF | TGTGCCAGTAGAAGTATAGGAGTTGCCGGGGAGCTGTTTTTT